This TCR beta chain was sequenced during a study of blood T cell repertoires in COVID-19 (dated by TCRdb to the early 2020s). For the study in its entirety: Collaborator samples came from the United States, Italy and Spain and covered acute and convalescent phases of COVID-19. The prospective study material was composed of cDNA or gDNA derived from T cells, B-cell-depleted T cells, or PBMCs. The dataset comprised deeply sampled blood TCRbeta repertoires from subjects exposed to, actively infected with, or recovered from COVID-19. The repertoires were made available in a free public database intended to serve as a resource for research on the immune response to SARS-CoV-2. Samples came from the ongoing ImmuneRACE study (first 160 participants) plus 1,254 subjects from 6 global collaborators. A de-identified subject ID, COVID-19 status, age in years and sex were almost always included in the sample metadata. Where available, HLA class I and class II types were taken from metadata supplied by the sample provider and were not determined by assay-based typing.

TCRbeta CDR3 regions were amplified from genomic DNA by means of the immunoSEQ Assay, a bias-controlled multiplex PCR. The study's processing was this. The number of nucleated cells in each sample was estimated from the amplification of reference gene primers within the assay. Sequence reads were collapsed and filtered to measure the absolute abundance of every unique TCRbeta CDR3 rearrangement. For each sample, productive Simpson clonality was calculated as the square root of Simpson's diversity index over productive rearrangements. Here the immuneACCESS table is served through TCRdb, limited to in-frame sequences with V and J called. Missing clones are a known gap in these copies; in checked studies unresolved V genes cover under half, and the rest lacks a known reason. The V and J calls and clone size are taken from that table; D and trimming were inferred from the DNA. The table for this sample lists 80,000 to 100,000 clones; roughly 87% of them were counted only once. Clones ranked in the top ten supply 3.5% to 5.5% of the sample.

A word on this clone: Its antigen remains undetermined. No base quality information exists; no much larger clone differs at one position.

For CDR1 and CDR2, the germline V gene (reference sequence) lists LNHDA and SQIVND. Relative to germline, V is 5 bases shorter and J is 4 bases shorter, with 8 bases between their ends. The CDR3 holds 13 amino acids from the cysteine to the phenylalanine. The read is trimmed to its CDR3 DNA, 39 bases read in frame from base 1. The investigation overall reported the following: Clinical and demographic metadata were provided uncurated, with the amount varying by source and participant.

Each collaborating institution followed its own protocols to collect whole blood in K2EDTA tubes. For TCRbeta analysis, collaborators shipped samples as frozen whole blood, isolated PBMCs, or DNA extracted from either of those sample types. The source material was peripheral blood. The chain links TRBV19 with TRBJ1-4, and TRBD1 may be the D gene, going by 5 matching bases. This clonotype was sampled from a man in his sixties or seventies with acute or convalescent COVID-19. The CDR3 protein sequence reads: CASSRQHNEKLFF. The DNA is TGTGCCAGTAGTCGACAGCATAATGAAAAACTGTTTTTT. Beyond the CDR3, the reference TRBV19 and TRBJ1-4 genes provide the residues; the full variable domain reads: DGGITQSPKYLFRKEGQNVTLSCEQNLNHDAMYWYRQDPGQGLRLIYYSQIVNDFQKGDIAEGYSVSREKKESFPLTVTSAQKNPTAFYLCASSRQHNEKLFFGSGTQLSVL.